These 24 T cell receptor beta chains came from one sample sequenced in a study of yellow fever vaccine responses in identical twins. Each CDR3 protein gets one entry after TCRdb re-called the RT-PCR reads with MiXCR. The table has approximately 500 distinct CDR3 sequences, approximately 82% seen once. The specimen comprised T cells from blood (PBMCs), unsorted or a sorted subset (not recorded which), sampled before or after yellow fever vaccination (not recorded which). These TCRs come from a woman between 18 and 29 years old who received the yellow fever vaccine.

The gene calls are TRBV12-3 or TRBV12-4 and TRBJ2-3; D gene uncertain. The CDR3 extends over 14 amino acids. V was cut by 3 bases and J by 4 bases, with 11 bases left in between. This CDR3 is CASSFLEEADTQYF. The CDR3, as DNA: TGTGCCAGCAGTTTTCTTGAGGAAGCAGATACGCAGTATTTT.

This chain links TRBV2 with TRBJ1-1, with D unresolved. The CDR3 consists of 13 residues. V shed 2 bases and J shed 1 base, with 5 bases lying between them. CDR1 and CDR2 from the germline V gene are SNHLY and FYNNEI. This CDR3 reads CASSERENTEAFF. Written as DNA, the CDR3 is TGTGCCAGCAGTGAAAGAGAGAACACTGAAGCTTTCTTT.

The chain uses TRBV11-1 and TRBJ1-1; D is undetermined. The length of the CDR3 is 14 residues. The V gene lost 5 bases and the J gene lost 0 bases, with 10 bases spanning the gap. The germline gives CDR1 SGHAT, CDR2 FQDESV (reference sequence). CDR3 sequence (DNA): TGTGCCAGCAGCCTAGGCGGGTTGAACACTGAAGCTTTCTTT. Amino acid sequence: CASSLGGLNTEAFF.

The chain uses TRBV7-6 and TRBJ1-2; D is unclear. The CDR3 sequence is 14 residues long. Per germline, CDR1 SGHVS and CDR2 FNYEAQ. V was trimmed by 0 bases and J by 8 bases, leaving 13 bases between them. This CDR3 reads CASSLAGLTGGYTF. As DNA, the CDR3 is TGTGCCAGCAGCTTAGCAGGACTCACGGGGGGCTACACCTTC. Based on the CDR3 plus reference TRBV7-6 and TRBJ1-2, the full variable domain is GAGVSQSPRYKVTKRGQDVALRCDPISGHVSLYWYRQALGQGPEFLTYFNYEAQQDKSGLPNDRFSAERPEGSISTLTIQRTEQRDSAMYRCASSLAGLTGGYTFGSGTRLTVV.

The chain has TRBV11-3 and TRBJ2-1, with 8 bases aligning to TRBD2. Germline V CDR1 and CDR2: SGHNT, YENEEA. Unmatched junction bases numbered 11, after V lost 7 bases and J lost 3 bases. This CDR3 is 16 amino acids long. The DNA for the CDR3 is TGTGCCAGCAAACTCCCGCTGGGGACTAGCTACAATGAGCAGTTCTTC. The encoded protein is CASKLPLGTSYNEQFF.

The DNA for the CDR3 is TGTGCCAGCAGCTTATGGGGGGCCCGCACAGATACGCAGTATTTT. It specifies CASSLWGARTDTQYF. The chain links TRBV11-2 to TRBJ2-3; either TRBD1 or TRBD2 may fit D (6 bases each). Trimming took off 2 bases at V and 1 base at J, with 10 bases between the two ends. This CDR3 comprises 15 residues. CDR1 is SGHAT and CDR2 is FQNNGV in the germline V gene.

This clonotype has just a few counts. The chain employs TRBV23-1 and TRBJ1-5; possible D gene TRBD1, 5 bases. TRBV23-1 is filed as an ORF, its function uncertain. This CDR3 is 14 amino acids long. Trimming left V 3 bases short and J 3 bases short, with 9 bases between. In DNA form, the CDR3 reads TGCGCCAGCAGTCAGACAGTCCTCAATCAGCCCCAGCATTTT. Protein: CASSQTVLNQPQHF.

V and J are TRBV11-3 and TRBJ2-2; the D gene is possibly TRBD1 (5 bases). The CDR3 is 18 amino acids. Trimming removed 1 base at V and 2 bases at J, with 17 bases between. CDR1 is SGHNT, CDR2 YENEEA, per germline. CDR3: CASSLGGGARINTGELFF. The CDR3 bases are TGTGCCAGCAGCTTAGGTGGTGGGGCGAGAATCAACACCGGGGAGCTGTTTTTT.

V gene TRBV23-1 combines with J gene TRBJ1-1; maybe TRBD1 (6 bases). TRBV23-1 is sorted into the ORF group, with uncertain function. The CDR3 is 12 residues long. The V end was cut by 10 bases, the J end by 8 bases, with 17 bases between. CDR3 nucleotides: TGCGCCATCCGACTCGACAGGATCGAAGCTTTCTTT. Translating gives CAIRLDRIEAFF.

This clonotype was observed a few times. The V and J genes are TRBV18 and TRBJ1-2; possible D gene TRBD1, 6 bases. Looked up from germline, CDR1 is KGHSH and CDR2 is LQKENI. CDR3 length equals 14 residues. Trimming cost V 3 bases and J 3 bases, with 11 bases left between them. In DNA form, the CDR3 reads TGTGCCAGCTCACCCGGCGGGACACACTATGGCTACACCTTC. Protein: CASSPGGTHYGYTF.

The gene calls are TRBV5-5 and TRBJ2-1; D perhaps matches TRBD1 (9 bases). The CDR3 is 17 residues long. The germline CDR1 and CDR2 sequences are SGHKS and YYEKEE (reference sequence). V was pared by 0 bases and J by 6 bases, with 19 bases between. The chain's CDR3 is CASSLGDREGLGNEQFF. The CDR3 region has the DNA TGTGCCAGCAGCTTGGGGGACAGGGAGGGACTAGGCAATGAGCAGTTCTTC.

The J gene is TRBJ2-1, the V gene TRBV27, with D possibly called TRBD1 or TRBD2 (6 bases each). This CDR3 contains 15 residues. The germline CDR1 and CDR2 sequences are MNHEY and SMNVEV (reference sequence). V was clipped by 8 bases and J by 3 bases, with 17 bases between them. CDR3 protein: CASYGGQGSYNEQFF. The CDR3 DNA follows: TGTGCCAGCTATGGGGGGCAGGGTAGCTACAATGAGCAGTTCTTC.

The J gene is TRBJ1-2, the V gene TRBV21-1. TRBV21-1 represents a pseudogene. The CDR3 is 14 amino acids. CDR3 sequence (DNA): TGTGCCAGCAGCTTATCCGAGGGCTACTATGGCTACACCTTC. The encoded protein is CASSLSEGYYGYTF.

V is TRBV7-9 and J is TRBJ2-7; D may be TRBD1 (6 bases). CDR3 length: 12 amino acids. V lost 5 bases to trimming and J lost 9 bases, with 14 bases between them. CDR1 SEHNR and CDR2 FQNEAQ come from the germline V gene (reference sequence). Here the CDR3 reads CASSLRDTMQYV. CDR3 coding DNA: TGTGCCAGCAGCCTACGGGACACGATGCAGTACGTC.

The genes are TRBV29-1 and TRBJ1-1, with D possibly matching TRBD1 (5 bases). The ends were cut back, 3 bases at V and 1 base at J, with 12 bases in the middle. The CDR3 consists of 14 residues. Germline V gives CDR1 SQVTM, CDR2 ANQGSEA. The CDR3 DNA sequence: TGCAGCGTTGACTCCGCCGGGGCGAACACTGAAGCTTTCTTT. It translates to CSVDSAGANTEAFF.

This clonotype showed up just once. This rearrangement joins TRBV6-2 or TRBV6-3 to TRBJ2-1; TRBD1 is a possible D gene (7 bases). The germline CDR1 and CDR2 sequences are MNHEY and SVGEGT. Trimming shortened V by 2 bases and J by 9 bases, and 17 bases separated the two germline ends. The CDR3 runs to 15 residues. The DNA for the CDR3 is TGTGCCAGCAGTTACGGGTCAGGGGGGTTCAGTGAGCAGTTCTTC. This encodes CASSYGSGGFSEQFF.

The chain uses TRBV4-1 and TRBJ2-7; D is undetermined. V was cut by 1 base and J by 6 bases, with 7 bases left in between. CDR3 size: 12 residues. From germline, CDR1 is MGHRA and CDR2 YSYEKL. CDR3 nucleotides: TGCGCCAGCAGCCAAGGACGGTCCGAGCAGTACTTC. It specifies CASSQGRSEQYF.

The gene calls are TRBV11-1 and TRBJ2-1; 9 nucleotides align to TRBD1. The CDR3 sequence is 15 residues long. With 6 bases clipped from V and 2 bases from J, the junction kept 5 bases outside the gene matches. Germline-derived CDR1 and CDR2 are SGHAT and FQDESV (reference sequence). CDR3 in amino acids: CASSSGTGTYNEQFF. The CDR3 bases are TGTGCCAGCAGTTCCGGGACAGGGACCTACAATGAGCAGTTCTTC.

The chain couples TRBV6-4 to TRBJ2-4; D possibly corresponds to TRBD1 (5 bases). The CDR3 contains 13 residues. Germline V lookup: CDR1 MRHNA, CDR2 SNTAGT. Trimming left V 6 bases short and J 4 bases short, with 10 bases between. As DNA, the CDR3 is TGTGCCAGCAGCAGACGACAGAAAAACATTCAGTACTTC. Translation: CASSRRQKNIQYF.

This chain uses TRBV7-3 with TRBJ2-1, with 8 bases fitting TRBD2. The CDR3 runs 16 residues. The J segment lost 2 bases and the V segment lost 4 bases, leaving 7 bases of the junction unmatched. Germline V CDR1 and CDR2: SGHTA, FQGTGA. The CDR3 region has the DNA TGTGCCAGCAGCTCCGATAGTAGCGGGACCTACAATGAGCAGTTCTTC. Protein sequence: CASSSDSSGTYNEQFF.

The chain couples TRBV15 to TRBJ1-2; 10 bases match TRBD1. Trimming took 3 bases from V and 4 from J; bases not matched to a gene: 2. This CDR3 spans 14 amino acids. Germline lookup yields CDR1 LNHNV and CDR2 YYDKDF (reference sequence). The CDR3 DNA is TGTGCCACCAGCAGCAGACAGGGGGCCTATGGCTACACCTTC. Translation: CATSSRQGAYGYTF.

V usage is TRBV29-1 and J usage is TRBJ2-3; D is undetermined. CDR1 and CDR2 (germline): SQVTM, ANQGSEA. This CDR3 region has 10 residues. V was trimmed by 8 bases and J by 3 bases, leaving 6 bases between them. For the CDR3, the DNA is TGCAGCCTGTGGACAGATACGCAGTATTTT. Its translation: CSLWTDTQYF.

This chain joins TRBV7-8 and TRBJ1-1, with D tentatively TRBD1 (6 bases). This CDR3 spans 15 amino acids. V dropped 1 base and J dropped 0 bases, with 9 bases sitting between them. Germline V gene lookup returns CDR1 SGHVS and CDR2 FQNEAQ. DNA of the CDR3: TGTGCCAGCAGCTTAGGGACAGCGTTGAACACTGAAGCTTTCTTT. This encodes CASSLGTALNTEAFF.

The chain carries TRBV7-6 and TRBJ1-1; a weak D match, TRBD1 (6 bases). The CDR3 loop spans 13 amino acids. Germline V lookup: CDR1 SGHVS, CDR2 FNYEAQ. Trimming cost V 5 bases and J 0 bases, with 7 bases left between them. CDR3 sequence: CASSTGMNTEAFF. The DNA of the CDR3 is TGTGCCAGCAGCACAGGGATGAACACTGAAGCTTTCTTT. Full variable domain (remainder filled in from reference TRBV7-6 and TRBJ1-1): GAGVSQSPRYKVTKRGQDVALRCDPISGHVSLYWYRQALGQGPEFLTYFNYEAQQDKSGLPNDRFSAERPEGSISTLTIQRTEQRDSAMYRCASSTGMNTEAFFGQGTRLTVV.